These 30 T cell receptor beta chains share one sample of origin, sequenced in a study of blood T cell repertoires in COVID-19. The table came from immunoSEQ multiplex PCR; TCRdb's copy has only in-frame clones and leaves some out. The sample records 300,000 to 400,000 clones, less than 90% being singletons. Input material: PBMCs or T cells enriched from blood (not recorded which). All receptors come from a woman in her twenties or thirties who had recovered from COVID-19.

The V and J genes are TRBV15 and TRBJ1-4; 10 bases map to TRBD1. Losses at the gene ends were 5 bases for V and 6 bases for J; bases not matched to a gene: 6. CDR1 LNHNV and CDR2 YYDKDF come from the germline V gene (reference sequence). This CDR3 comprises 15 residues. Here the CDR3 DNA reads TGTGCCACCAGCCCCCGGGACAGGGGCTATGAAAAACTGTTTTTT. Translation gives CATSPRDRGYEKLFF.

This rearrangement joins TRBV28 to TRBJ2-7; 10 nucleotides align to TRBD2. Losses at the gene ends were 5 bases for V and 0 bases for J; bases not matched to a gene: 7. Germline CDR1 reads MDHEN; CDR2 reads SYDVKM. The CDR3 has 16 amino acids. The DNA of the CDR3 is TGTGCCAGCAGTGACCGATTAGCGGGGGGCTCCTACGAGCAGTACTTC. It translates to CASSDRLAGGSYEQYF.

This clone was detected a few times. The gene calls are TRBV7-9 and TRBJ1-6; D is perhaps TRBD1 (6 bases). The V and J ends lost 6 bases and 0 bases respectively, with 9 bases between them. The V gene's germline CDR1 is SEHNR and CDR2 FQNEAQ (reference sequence). The CDR3 runs 15 residues. The DNA of the CDR3 is TGTGCCAGCAGGGGACATAGCTCCTATAATTCACCCCTCCACTTT. This codes for CASRGHSSYNSPLHF. The whole variable domain, filled in from reference TRBV7-9 and TRBJ1-6, reads DTGVSQNPRHKITKRGQNVTFRCDPISEHNRLYWYRQTLGQGPEFLTYFQNEAQLEKSRLLSDRFSAERPKGSFSTLEIQRTEQGDSAMYLCASRGHSSYNSPLHFGNGTRLTVT.

V is TRBV30 and J is TRBJ1-5, with D uncertain. Germline V gene data show CDR1 as GTSNPN and CDR2 as SVGIG (reference sequence). The CDR3 totals 14 residues. V lost 3 bases and J lost 0, with 9 bases in between. Here the CDR3 DNA reads TGTGCCTGGAGCGGGTCCTCTAGCAATCAGCCCCAGCATTTT. It codes for CAWSGSSSNQPQHF.

The chain uses TRBV29-1 and TRBJ2-5; 8 bases match TRBD1. Trimming at V came to 5 bases and at J to 1 base, leaving 3 bases not matched to a gene. The CDR3 is 13 amino acids. Germline CDR1 SQVTM, CDR2 ANQGSEA. In DNA, the CDR3 is TGCAGCGTTCCGGACAGGGCCCAAGAGACCCAGTACTTC. Translating it yields CSVPDRAQETQYF.

The J gene is TRBJ2-4, the V gene TRBV10-3, with D possibly TRBD2 on 5 matching bases. The CDR3 has 14 residues. From germline, CDR1 is ENHRY and CDR2 SYGVKD. The V gene lost 3 bases and the J gene lost 3 bases, with 9 bases spanning the gap. CDR3 loop: CAISDEGLKNIQYF. The CDR3, as DNA: TGTGCCATCAGTGACGAGGGCCTCAAAAACATTCAGTACTTC.

This clone appeared a single time. This chain uses TRBV3-1 (or the pseudogene TRBV3-2) with TRBJ1-5; D is possibly TRBD1 (5 bases). The CDR3 spans 17 residues. V shed 4 bases and J shed 2 bases, with 18 bases lying between them. The germline V gene has CDR1 LGHDT and CDR2 YNNKEL (reference sequence). The CDR3 coding sequence is TGTGCCAGCAGCCGCGGGGCGGGGAGCTTTGGCAATCAGCCCCAGCATTTT. As protein: CASSRGAGSFGNQPQHF.

This clone was recorded only once. J is TRBJ1-6 and V is TRBV3-1 (or the pseudogene TRBV3-2); tentatively, D is TRBD1 (5 bases). CDR3 length: 15 amino acids. CDR1 LGHDT and CDR2 YNNKEL come from the germline V gene (reference sequence). Trimming shortened V by 1 base and J by 9 bases, and 13 bases separated the two germline ends. For the CDR3, the DNA is TGTGCCAGCAGCCAAGTCCCCACCGGGGGTTCACCCCTCCACTTT. Residues: CASSQVPTGGSPLHF.

The rearrangement uses TRBV4-1 and TRBJ1-6, with TRBD1 identical over 8 bases. The V segment lost 8 bases and the J segment 10 bases; nucleotides outside the gene matches: 10. Germline V gives CDR1 MGHRA, CDR2 YSYEKL. There are 14 residues in the CDR3. The CDR3 DNA sequence: TGCGCCAGCCGACCACAGGGGGGAGGATCACCCCTCCACTTT. Translation gives CASRPQGGGSPLHF.

Regarding this clone: Germline and junction disagree at one end, which may indicate a read error. The V gene is TRBV19, the J gene TRBJ1-1; D might be TRBD1 (5 bases). The germline V gene has CDR1 LNHDA and CDR2 SQIVND (reference sequence). The CDR3 has 13 residues. CDR3 nucleotide sequence: TGTGCCAGTAGAATAGTGGGGCACACTGAAGCTTTCTTT. This sequence encodes CASRIVGHTEAFF. The entire variable domain, with the rest obtained from reference TRBV19 and TRBJ1-1, is as follows: DGGITQSPKYLFRKEGQNVTLSCEQNLNHDAMYWYRQDPGQGLRLIYYSQIVNDFQKGDIAEGYSVSREKKESFPLTVTSAQKNPTAFYLCASRIVGHTEAFFGQGTRLTVV.

The chain joins TRBV15 to TRBJ2-2; TRBD2 matches at 11 bases. This CDR3 has 16 amino acids. Germline V gives CDR1 LNHNV, CDR2 YYDKDF (reference sequence). The V and J ends lost 5 bases and 4 bases, in that order; junction bases with no gene match: 6. The CDR3 nucleotides read TGTGCCACCAGCCCTAGTAGCGGGGGGGGCACCGGGGAGCTGTTTTTT. It encodes CATSPSSGGGTGELFF.

The rearrangement uses TRBV7-9 and TRBJ2-3, with 10 bases lining up with TRBD1. V shed 5 bases, J shed 3 bases, and the junction held 14 bases outside the gene matches. Germline values: CDR1 SEHNR, CDR2 FQNEAQ (reference sequence). The CDR3 consists of 18 residues. Written as DNA, the CDR3 is TGTGCCAGCAGCCCTACATACCGGGACAGGGGCGGGACAGATACGCAGTATTTT. Translation: CASSPTYRDRGGTDTQYF.

This clone was recorded a few times. The CDR3 nucleotides read TGTGCCAGTAGTATGGTGGGACTAGCGGGGGGCCACTCCTACAATGAGCAGTTCTTC. Its translation: CASSMVGLAGGHSYNEQFF. V gene TRBV19 combines with J gene TRBJ2-1; 15 bases match TRBD2. Trimming cost V 3 bases and J 0 bases; bases outside gene matches: 6. This CDR3 is 19 amino acids long. Germline V gene data show CDR1 as LNHDA and CDR2 as SQIVND (reference sequence).

V gene TRBV6-5 combines with J gene TRBJ1-2, with D uncertain. Germline loops: CDR1 MNHEY, CDR2 SVGAGI. This CDR3 has 13 amino acids. Between the trimmed V and J ends, which lost 10 bases and 0 bases, there was a span of 12 bases. The CDR3 sequence is CAISRGANYGYTF. For the CDR3, the DNA is TGTGCCATATCTCGTGGAGCTAACTATGGCTACACCTTC.

The chain links TRBV27 to TRBJ1-1, with TRBD1 identical over 9 bases. This CDR3 is built from 15 residues. The germline gives CDR1 MNHEY, CDR2 SMNVEV (reference sequence). V dropped 8 bases and J dropped 3; count of bases not matched to a gene: 10. CDR3 amino acids: CASYSRQGVHTEAFF. Written as DNA, the CDR3 is TGTGCCAGCTACTCCAGACAGGGGGTTCACACTGAAGCTTTCTTT.

The chain links TRBV6-5 to TRBJ1-6; 11 bases match TRBD1. The CDR3 consists of 14 residues. J lost 8 bases, V lost 5 bases, and 2 bases had no gene match. Per germline, CDR1 MNHEY and CDR2 SVGAGI. The CDR3 bases are TGTGCCAGCAGTCGGACAGGGGGCTATTCACCCCTCCACTTT. Its protein product is CASSRTGGYSPLHF.

V is TRBV2 and J is TRBJ1-1, with D perhaps matching TRBD1 (5 bases). CDR1 is SNHLY, CDR2 FYNNEI, per germline. The V gene lost 5 bases and the J gene lost 5 bases, with 12 bases spanning the gap. This CDR3 has 13 residues. Here the CDR3 reads CASSYSRATEAFF. Written as DNA, the CDR3 is TGTGCCAGCAGTTACAGCAGGGCTACTGAAGCTTTCTTT.

This chain connects TRBV30 to TRBJ2-1; no clear D gene. CDR3 size: 14 residues. The germline V gene has CDR1 GTSNPN and CDR2 SVGIG (reference sequence). Trimming pared 1 base from V and 5 bases from J, leaving 12 bases between. DNA of the CDR3: TGTGCCTGGAGTGGGAGCCACGGAAACAATGAGCAGTTCTTC. It is translated as CAWSGSHGNNEQFF.

The V call is TRBV7-2, the J call TRBJ2-7, with TRBD2 matching over 9 bases. This CDR3 is 15 amino acids long. Germline V gene lookup returns CDR1 SGHTA and CDR2 FQGNSA. The ends lost 5 bases at V and 0 bases at J; junction bases unmatched: 5. The CDR3 spells CASSPAGGTSYEQYF. The CDR3 nucleotides are TGTGCCAGCAGCCCGGCGGGGGGGACCTCCTACGAGCAGTACTTC.

Worth noting for this clone: Germline and junction disagree at one end, which may indicate a read error. The chain links TRBV6-5 to TRBJ1-4; D might be TRBD1 (5 bases). This CDR3 is built from 13 residues. Per the germline V gene, CDR1 is MNHEY and CDR2 is SVGAGI. CDR3 amino acids: CASIKGTTEKLFF. DNA for the CDR3: TGTGCCAGCATTAAGGGGACTACTGAAAAACTGTTTTTT.

This clone turned up a few times. This rearrangement joins TRBV27 to TRBJ2-7; 10 positions agree with TRBD2. The CDR3 consists of 15 residues. Germline V gene data show CDR1 as MNHEY and CDR2 as SMNVEV (reference sequence). Trimming at V came to 1 base and at J to 6 bases, leaving 6 bases not matched to a gene. This chain's CDR3 is CASSLLASGGSEQYF. The DNA for the CDR3 is TGTGCCAGCAGTTTATTGGCTAGCGGGGGTTCCGAGCAGTACTTC.

The CDR3 spells CASSDTGGEQYF. CDR3 bases: TGCGCCAGCAGCGATACAGGGGGCGAGCAGTACTTC. V usage is TRBV10-1 and J usage is TRBJ2-7; 8 positions match TRBD1. Trimming at V came to 6 bases and at J to 6 bases, leaving 4 bases not matched to a gene. The CDR3 runs to 12 residues. Germline V CDR1 and CDR2: WNHNN, SYGVQD (reference sequence).

The J gene is TRBJ2-1, the V gene TRBV5-6, with 7 bases aligning to TRBD1. V shed 0 bases and J 10 bases; nucleotides not matched to a gene: 7. Looked up from germline, CDR1 is SGHDT and CDR2 is YYEEEE. The CDR3 spans 14 residues. CDR3 sequence: CASSLGRGLGEQFF. The CDR3 DNA sequence: TGTGCCAGCAGCTTGGGAAGGGGGCTAGGGGAGCAGTTCTTC.

The chain recombines TRBV2 with TRBJ1-1; D unresolved. The germline V gene has CDR1 SNHLY and CDR2 FYNNEI. V lost 3 bases to trimming and J lost 4 bases, with 15 bases between them. This CDR3 region has 15 residues. The CDR3 bases are TGTGCCAGCAGTGAGAGAGGGAAATGGGGCACTGAAGCTTTCTTT. Translating it yields CASSERGKWGTEAFF. Complete variable domain (other parts from reference TRBV2 and TRBJ1-1): EPEVTQTPSHQVTQMGQEVILRCVPISNHLYFYWYRQILGQKVEFLVSFYNNEISEKSEIFDDQFSVERPDGSNFTLKIRSTKLEDSAMYFCASSERGKWGTEAFFGQGTRLTVV.

This clone was observed a handful of times. The chain couples TRBV29-1 to TRBJ1-2; possible D gene TRBD1, 5 bases. Germline loops: CDR1 SQVTM, CDR2 ANQGSEA. The ends were cut back, 6 bases at V and 2 bases at J, with 10 bases in the middle. The CDR3 contains 12 residues. The chain's CDR3 is CSVSGGNYGYTF. The CDR3 coding sequence is TGCAGCGTCTCGGGGGGAAACTATGGCTACACCTTC.

The chain employs TRBV7-9 and TRBJ1-4, with 8 bases aligning to TRBD1. Trimming removed 10 bases from V and 4 bases from J; junction bases left unmatched: 8. The CDR3 contains 14 residues. The germline gives CDR1 SEHNR, CDR2 FQNEAQ (reference sequence). The CDR3 DNA follows: TGTGCCACCCCACCGGGACAGGATAATGAAAAACTGTTTTTT. This sequence encodes CATPPGQDNEKLFF. The whole variable domain, filled in from reference TRBV7-9 and TRBJ1-4, reads DTGVSQNPRHKITKRGQNVTFRCDPISEHNRLYWYRQTLGQGPEFLTYFQNEAQLEKSRLLSDRFSAERPKGSFSTLEIQRTEQGDSAMYLCATPPGQDNEKLFFGSGTQLSVL.

The rearrangement uses TRBV6-5 and TRBJ1-5, with D perhaps TRBD1 (5 bases). Trimming took off 5 bases at V and 4 bases at J, with 9 bases between the two ends. Germline lookup yields CDR1 MNHEY and CDR2 SVGAGI. CDR3 size: 13 residues. CDR3 coding DNA: TGTGCCAGCAGTCGACAGATGAATCAGCCCCAGCATTTT. Translation gives CASSRQMNQPQHF.

The chain joins TRBV5-1 to TRBJ1-1; D remains ambiguous. The CDR3 has 14 amino acids. Germline loops: CDR1 SGHRS, CDR2 YFSETQ. Trimming took off 4 bases at V and 4 bases at J, with 14 bases between the two ends. CDR3 nucleotide sequence: TGCGCCAGCAGCCCCCGAGGGCCCGCCACTGAAGCTTTCTTT. Its protein product is CASSPRGPATEAFF.

The chain combines TRBV4-3 with TRBJ1-2, with D hard to call. The CDR3 contains 15 residues. The germline V gene has CDR1 LGHNA and CDR2 YSLEER. V lost 0 bases and J 2 bases, leaving 10 bases between the germline ends. The CDR3 spells CASSQDLEPNYGYTF. Here the CDR3 DNA reads TGCGCCAGCAGCCAAGATCTGGAGCCAAACTATGGCTACACCTTC.

This clone was observed a single time. This chain links TRBV18 with TRBJ1-1; D is unclear. Germline V CDR1 and CDR2: KGHSH, LQKENI. The length of the CDR3 is 14 residues. V lost 3 bases, J lost 5 bases, and 13 bases lay in between. The CDR3 protein is CASSPVEFGTEAFF. CDR3 in DNA: TGTGCCAGCTCACCGGTGGAGTTTGGGACTGAAGCTTTCTTT.